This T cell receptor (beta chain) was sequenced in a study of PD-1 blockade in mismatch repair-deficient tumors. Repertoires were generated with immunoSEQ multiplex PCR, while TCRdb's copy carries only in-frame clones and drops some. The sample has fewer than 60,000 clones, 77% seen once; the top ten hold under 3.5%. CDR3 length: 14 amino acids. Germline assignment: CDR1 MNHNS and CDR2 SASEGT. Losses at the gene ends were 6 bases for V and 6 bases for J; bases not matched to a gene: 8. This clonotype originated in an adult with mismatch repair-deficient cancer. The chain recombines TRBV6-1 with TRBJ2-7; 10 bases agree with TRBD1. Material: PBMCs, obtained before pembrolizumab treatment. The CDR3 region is CASRATGGVVEQYF. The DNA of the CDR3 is TGTGCCAGCAGGGCGACAGGGGGCGTTGTCGAGCAGTACTTC.